Shown below are 18 T cell receptor beta chains from a single sample sequenced in a study of PD-L1 blockade in urothelial cancer. The repertoire was sequenced with immunoSEQ multiplex PCR; TCRdb's copy has only in-frame clones and lacks some. The repertoire includes tens of thousands of clones, 82% of them detected once, and roughly 1.6% sits in the top ten. The time point: peripheral blood 6 weeks after treatment start. The sequencing used PBMCs, collected around atezolizumab (anti-PD-L1) treatment. The receptor source for this set is an older man with urothelial cancer.

V usage is TRBV5-6 and J usage is TRBJ2-1; 9 bases match TRBD2. Trimming removed 3 bases from V and 8 bases from J; junction bases left unmatched: 9. CDR1 SGHDT and CDR2 YYEEEE come from the germline V gene. The CDR3 contains 15 residues. In nucleotides, the CDR3 is TGTGCCAGCAGCTACTTTAGCGGGAGTCTGGATGAGCAGTTCTTC. This sequence encodes CASSYFSGSLDEQFF.

J is TRBJ2-1 and V is TRBV6-1, with 9 bases matching TRBD1. The CDR3 spans 14 residues. Germline V gives CDR1 MNHNS, CDR2 SASEGT. The V segment lost 2 bases and the J segment 7 bases; nucleotides outside the gene matches: 3. The CDR3 loop reads CASSETTGGNEQFF. For the CDR3, the DNA is TGTGCCAGCAGTGAAACGACAGGGGGAAATGAGCAGTTCTTC.

The CDR3 DNA is TGTGCCAGCAGTTTAGTCAGTCTAGCCAAAAACATTCAGTACTTC. This codes for CASSLVSLAKNIQYF. V and J are TRBV28 and TRBJ2-4; D unresolved. The CDR3 has 15 residues. V was pared by 2 bases and J by 0 bases, with 8 bases between. The germline CDR1 and CDR2 sequences are MDHEN and SYDVKM. Using reference TRBV28 and TRBJ2-4 for the parts outside the CDR3, the full variable domain is DVKVTQSSRYLVKRTGEKVFLECVQDMDHENMFWYRQDPGLGLRLIYFSYDVKMKEKGDIPEGYSVSREKKERFSLILESASTNQTSMYLCASSLVSLAKNIQYFGAGTRLSVL.

This chain connects TRBV28 to TRBJ1-2, with 9 bases lining up with TRBD1. V shed 2 bases and J 4 bases; nucleotides not matched to a gene: 11. The V gene's germline CDR1 is MDHEN and CDR2 SYDVKM. The CDR3 extends over 17 amino acids. CDR3 sequence (DNA): TGTGCCAGCAGTTTAACGGGACAGGGTCGCTACCCCTATGGCTACACCTTC. It is translated as CASSLTGQGRYPYGYTF.

The chain links TRBV6-1 to TRBJ2-2, with 14 bases aligning to TRBD2. The germline V gene has CDR1 MNHNS and CDR2 SASEGT. The CDR3 extends over 15 amino acids. J lost 7 bases, V lost 7 bases, and 5 bases had no gene match. CDR3 coding DNA: TGTGCCAGCACACCGGGACTAGCGGGAGTCGGGGAGCTGTTTTTT. It translates to CASTPGLAGVGELFF.

The V and J genes are TRBV7-9 and TRBJ2-3, with a tentative D call TRBD2 (6 bases). The germline V gene encodes CDR1 SEHNR and CDR2 FQNEAQ (reference sequence). The length of the CDR3 is 16 residues. Trimming took 5 bases from V and 5 from J, leaving 20 bases between them. The CDR3 here is CASSPLGGKEKDTQYF. The CDR3 DNA is TGTGCCAGCAGCCCCCTTGGGGGGAAGGAGAAAGATACGCAGTATTTT.

V is TRBV7-8 and J is TRBJ1-5; no definite D call. Germline assignment: CDR1 SGHVS and CDR2 FQNEAQ. Trimming pared 0 bases from V and 9 bases from J, leaving 15 bases between. CDR3 length: 15 residues. CDR3 coding DNA: TGTGCCAGCAGCTTAGCGTCAAGTCTTTCGGGGCCCCAGCATTTT. This encodes CASSLASSLSGPQHF.

The gene calls are TRBV19 and TRBJ2-7; 11 bases map to TRBD2. The germline CDR1 and CDR2 sequences are LNHDA and SQIVND (reference sequence). The trim removed 3 bases at V and 0 bases at J, leaving 1 base unmatched. CDR3 length equals 15 residues. The DNA for the CDR3 is TGTGCCAGTAGTATTGGACTAGCGGGCTCCTACGAGCAGTACTTC. It is translated as CASSIGLAGSYEQYF.

The V gene is TRBV28, the J gene TRBJ2-7, with 8 bases lining up with TRBD1. With 8 bases clipped from V and 2 bases from J, the junction kept 11 bases outside the gene matches. The CDR3 is 15 residues long. The germline gives CDR1 MDHEN, CDR2 SYDVKM. CDR3 in DNA: TGTGCCAGCGCCGCTTTTGGGGACAGGACCTACGAGCAGTACTTC. Translation gives CASAAFGDRTYEQYF.

This clone was counted a few times. The chain uses TRBV4-1 and TRBJ2-7; TRBD2 aligns across 10 bases. V trimming: 1 base; J trimming: 2 bases; junction bases outside the gene matches: 2. From germline, CDR1 is MGHRA and CDR2 YSYEKL. The CDR3 is made up of 15 amino acids. CDR3 residues: CASSQALAGAYEQYF. The CDR3 DNA is TGCGCCAGCAGCCAAGCCCTAGCGGGGGCCTACGAGCAGTACTTC.

This chain joins TRBV5-1 and TRBJ2-1; D might be TRBD1 (5 bases). This CDR3 comprises 14 residues. Trimming removed 0 bases from V and 3 bases from J, with 7 bases in between. Germline CDR1 and CDR2: SGHRS and YFSETQ. CDR3 bases: TGCGCCAGCAGCTTGGGACAGTTCTACAATGAGCAGTTCTTC. Protein: CASSLGQFYNEQFF.

The V and J genes are TRBV6-5 and TRBJ1-1, with TRBD1 matching 7 bases. V gave up 5 bases and J gave up 2 bases; unmatched junction bases: 5. CDR1 and CDR2 from the germline V gene are MNHEY and SVGAGI. The CDR3 contains 14 residues. This CDR3 is CASSTTGYNTEAFF. CDR3 DNA: TGTGCCAGCAGTACGACAGGGTACAACACTGAAGCTTTCTTT.

In its sample, this clone was seen once. The chain couples TRBV4-3 to TRBJ2-7, with no clear D. Germline V gene lookup returns CDR1 LGHNA and CDR2 YSLEER. The CDR3 totals 15 residues. Trimming stripped 2 bases from V and 1 base from J, with 12 bases between. The CDR3, as DNA: TGCGCCAGCAGCCAAAATAACGATGCGTCCTACGAGCAGTACTTC. Protein product: CASSQNNDASYEQYF.

The gene calls are TRBV2 and TRBJ1-2, with D tentatively TRBD1 (5 bases). Trimming stripped 2 bases from V and 0 bases from J, with 7 bases between. CDR3 length equals 14 residues. Germline V gene sequence: CDR1 SNHLY, CDR2 FYNNEI. CDR3 DNA: TGTGCCAGCAGTGAAAGACAGACTAACTATGGCTACACCTTC. Its protein is CASSERQTNYGYTF.

A few counts support this clone. The V gene is TRBV27, the J gene TRBJ1-4; D is ambiguous. CDR1 is MNHEY, CDR2 SMNVEV, per germline (reference sequence). The CDR3 is 15 amino acids. Trimming removed 6 bases from V and 8 bases from J, with 19 bases in between. The CDR3 DNA sequence: TGTGCCAGCAGGTCCTATAATGAAGGGAGAGAAAAACTGTTTTTT. Protein sequence: CASRSYNEGREKLFF. The whole variable domain, filled in from reference TRBV27 and TRBJ1-4, reads EAQVTQNPRYLITVTGKKLTVTCSQNMNHEYMSWYRQDPGLGLRQIYYSMNVEVTDKGDVPEGYKVSRKEKRNFPLILESPSPNQTSLYFCASRSYNEGREKLFFGSGTQLSVL.

This chain links TRBV5-1 with TRBJ2-3; D perhaps matches TRBD2 (6 bases). V was cut by 4 bases and J by 5 bases, with 17 bases left in between. CDR3 size: 15 residues. Germline-derived CDR1 and CDR2 are SGHRS and YFSETQ. CDR3 nucleotides: TGCGCCAGCAGCCCCCCGGAGGGGTCGGTAGATACGCAGTATTTT. Residues: CASSPPEGSVDTQYF.

This CDR3 is CASQGWDTSREQYF. The CDR3 nucleotides read TGTGCCAGCCAGGGCTGGGACACCTCACGCGAGCAGTACTTC. This chain joins TRBV27 and TRBJ2-7; perhaps TRBD1 as D (6 bases). CDR3 length: 14 amino acids. CDR1 MNHEY and CDR2 SMNVEV come from the germline V gene (reference sequence). V lost 8 bases to trimming and J lost 6 bases, with 20 bases between them.

The chain carries TRBV10-3 and TRBJ2-7; perhaps TRBD2 as D (7 bases). The V end was cut by 2 bases, the J end by 2 bases, with 25 bases between. This CDR3 comprises 19 residues. CDR1 is ENHRY, CDR2 SYGVKD, per germline. The CDR3 region has the DNA TGTGCCATCAGTGAGCCGGGCCGTGTCGGGGGGCTCCAAACCTACGAGCAGTACTTC. Residues: CAISEPGRVGGLQTYEQYF.